What follows describes a single TCR beta chain. The source of the sample is a study of blood T cell repertoires in COVID-19. Study information: Collection of acute and convalescent COVID-19 samples took place in the United States, Italy and Spain. PBMCs, B-cell-depleted T cells, or T cells were the source of the cDNA or gDNA that made up the material.

In the original workflow: Reference gene primer amplification yielded estimated nucleated cell counts. Using immunoSEQ multiplex PCR, the repertoire was profiled, and TCRdb retains in-frame clones only, with some absent. V and J calls and clone size come straight from that table; D and trimming were deduced from the DNA. The sample consists of 200,000 to 250,000 clones, roughly 80% of them appearing once. V lost 4 bases and J 5 bases, leaving 15 bases between the germline ends. This CDR3 spans 14 amino acids. Germline CDR1 and CDR2: GTSNPN and SVGIG (reference sequence). Sample: peripheral blood. This chain connects TRBV30 to TRBJ2-1, with TRBD1 as a possible D gene (6 bases). The TCR sequence derives from a woman between 55 and 75 years old with acute or convalescent COVID-19. The CDR3 sequence is CAWIHTQGNNEQFF. In DNA form, the CDR3 reads TGTGCCTGGATCCACACCCAGGGGAACAATGAGCAGTTCTTC.